The T cell receptor beta chain under discussion was sequenced for a study of blood T cell repertoires in COVID-19. Per the original methods: Quantification of nucleated cells was approximated via reference gene primer amplification. The protocol was immunoSEQ multiplex PCR, while the TCRdb copy is restricted to in-frame clones and leaves out a portion. The DNA was the basis for D and trimming; V, J and clone size are from that table. Of 200,000 to 250,000 clones in the sample, 65% to 90% were seen once. V lost 4 bases and J lost 8, with 13 bases in between. The CDR3 consists of 13 residues. The V gene's germline CDR1 is SGHNT and CDR2 YYREEE (reference sequence). Patients from Seattle were sampled longitudinally, starting during active infection.

The chain couples TRBV5-4 to TRBJ2-1; maybe TRBD1 (5 bases). Sequencing was carried out using peripheral blood. The sequence came from a woman aged 70 to 79 with COVID-19, enrolled during active disease. The CDR3 loop reads CASSAGQGYEQFF. DNA for the CDR3: TGTGCCAGCAGCGCCGGGCAGGGCTATGAGCAGTTCTTC. The entire variable domain, with the rest obtained from reference TRBV5-4 and TRBJ2-1, is as follows: ETGVTQSPTHLIKTRGQQVTLRCSSQSGHNTVSWYQQALGQGPQFIFQYYREEENGRGNFPPRFSGLQFPNYSSELNVNALELDDSALYLCASSAGQGYEQFFGPGTRLTVL.